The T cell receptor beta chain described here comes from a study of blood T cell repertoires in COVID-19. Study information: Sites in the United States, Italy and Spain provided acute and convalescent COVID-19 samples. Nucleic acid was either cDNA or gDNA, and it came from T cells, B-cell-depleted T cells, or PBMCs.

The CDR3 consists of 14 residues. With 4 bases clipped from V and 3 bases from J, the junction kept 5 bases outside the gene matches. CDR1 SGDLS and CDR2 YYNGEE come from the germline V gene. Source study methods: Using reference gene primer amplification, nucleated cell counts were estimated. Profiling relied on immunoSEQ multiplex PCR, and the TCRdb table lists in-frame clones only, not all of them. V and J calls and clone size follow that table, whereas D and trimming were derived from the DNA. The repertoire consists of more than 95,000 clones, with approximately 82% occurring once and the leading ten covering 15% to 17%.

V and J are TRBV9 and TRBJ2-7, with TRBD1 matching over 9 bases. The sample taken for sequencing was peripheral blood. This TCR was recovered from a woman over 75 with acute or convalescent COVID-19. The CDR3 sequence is CASSKGQGNYEQYF. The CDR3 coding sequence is TGTGCCAGCAGCAAGGGACAGGGAAACTACGAGCAGTACTTC.